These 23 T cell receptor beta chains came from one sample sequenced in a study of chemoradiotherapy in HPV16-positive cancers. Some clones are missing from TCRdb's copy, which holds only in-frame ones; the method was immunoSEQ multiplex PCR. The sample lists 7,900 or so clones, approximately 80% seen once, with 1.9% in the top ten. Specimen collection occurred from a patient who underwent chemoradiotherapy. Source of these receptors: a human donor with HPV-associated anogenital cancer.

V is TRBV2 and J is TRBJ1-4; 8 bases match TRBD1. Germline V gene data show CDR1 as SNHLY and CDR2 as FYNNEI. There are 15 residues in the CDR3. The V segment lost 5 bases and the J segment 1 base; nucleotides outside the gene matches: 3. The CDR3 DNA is TGTGCCAGCAGTCGGGACAGGTTAACTAATGAAAAACTGTTTTTT. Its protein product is CASSRDRLTNEKLFF.

This CDR3 reads CASRGLAGDNEQFF. For the CDR3, the DNA is TGTGCCAGCAGGGGACTAGCGGGGGACAATGAGCAGTTCTTC. The V gene is TRBV2, the J gene TRBJ2-1; 14 nucleotides match TRBD2. The CDR3 runs to 14 residues. V trimming: 6 bases; J trimming: 5 bases; junction bases outside the gene matches: 0. Looked up from germline, CDR1 is SNHLY and CDR2 is FYNNEI.

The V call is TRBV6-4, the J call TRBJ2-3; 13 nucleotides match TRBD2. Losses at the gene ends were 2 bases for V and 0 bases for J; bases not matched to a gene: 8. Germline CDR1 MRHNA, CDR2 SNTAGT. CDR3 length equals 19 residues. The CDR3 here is CASSDHGLAGATSTDTQYF. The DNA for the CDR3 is TGTGCCAGCAGTGACCATGGACTAGCGGGGGCCACTAGCACAGATACGCAGTATTTT.

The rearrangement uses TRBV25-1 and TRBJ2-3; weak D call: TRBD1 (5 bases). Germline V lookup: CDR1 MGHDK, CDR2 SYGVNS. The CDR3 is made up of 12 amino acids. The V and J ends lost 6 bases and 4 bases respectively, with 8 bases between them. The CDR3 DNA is TGTGCCAGCAGCCTGACAGCAGATACGCAGTATTTT. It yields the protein CASSLTADTQYF. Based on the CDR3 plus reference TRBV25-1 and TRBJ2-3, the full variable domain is EADIYQTPRYLVIGTGKKITLECSQTMGHDKMYWYQQDPGMELHLIHYSYGVNSTEKGDLSSESTVSRIRTEHFPLTLESARPSHTSQYLCASSLTADTQYFGPGTRLTVL.

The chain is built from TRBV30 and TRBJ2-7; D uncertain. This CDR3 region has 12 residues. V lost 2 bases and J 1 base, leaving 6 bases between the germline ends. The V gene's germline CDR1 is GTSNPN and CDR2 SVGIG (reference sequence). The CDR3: CAWSSLSYEQYF. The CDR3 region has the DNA TGTGCCTGGAGTTCACTATCCTACGAGCAGTACTTC.

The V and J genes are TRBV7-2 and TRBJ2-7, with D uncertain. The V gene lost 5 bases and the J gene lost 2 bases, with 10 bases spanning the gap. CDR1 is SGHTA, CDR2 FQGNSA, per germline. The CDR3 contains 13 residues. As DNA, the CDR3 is TGTGCCAGCAGCCAAGCCGGGCCCTACGAGCAGTACTTC. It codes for CASSQAGPYEQYF.

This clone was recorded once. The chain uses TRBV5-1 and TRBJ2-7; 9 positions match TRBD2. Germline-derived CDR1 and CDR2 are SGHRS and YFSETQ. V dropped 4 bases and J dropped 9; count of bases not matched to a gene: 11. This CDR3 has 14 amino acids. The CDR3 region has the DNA TGCGCCAGCAGCACTCATGCGCGGGAGGGATGGCAGTACTTC. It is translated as CASSTHAREGWQYF.

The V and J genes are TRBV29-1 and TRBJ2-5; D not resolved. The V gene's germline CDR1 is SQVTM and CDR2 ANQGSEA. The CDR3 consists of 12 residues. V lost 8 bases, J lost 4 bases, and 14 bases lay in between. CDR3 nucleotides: TGCAGCTCAACTGTGGTAGGAGAGACCCAGTACTTC. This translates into CSSTVVGETQYF.

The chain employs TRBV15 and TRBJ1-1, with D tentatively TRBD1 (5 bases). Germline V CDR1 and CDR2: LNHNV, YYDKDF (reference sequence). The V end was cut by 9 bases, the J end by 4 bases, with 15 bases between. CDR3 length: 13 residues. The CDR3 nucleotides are TGTGCCACGGGTCCGGGGGTTGGCACTGAAGCTTTCTTT. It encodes CATGPGVGTEAFF.

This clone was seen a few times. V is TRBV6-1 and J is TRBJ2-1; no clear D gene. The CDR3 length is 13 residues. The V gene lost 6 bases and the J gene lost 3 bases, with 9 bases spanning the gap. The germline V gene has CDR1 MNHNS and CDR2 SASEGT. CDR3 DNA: TGTGCCAGCAGGCCAGTCGACTACAATGAGCAGTTCTTC. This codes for CASRPVDYNEQFF.

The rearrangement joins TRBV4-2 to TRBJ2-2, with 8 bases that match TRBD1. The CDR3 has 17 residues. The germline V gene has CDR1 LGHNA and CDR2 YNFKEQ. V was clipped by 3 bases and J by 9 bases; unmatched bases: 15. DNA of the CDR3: TGTGCCAGCAGCCAGGCAGGTGGACAGGGTAGTAGTAGGGAGCTGTTTTTT. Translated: CASSQAGGQGSSRELFF.

CDR3 residues: CASRTTATTNEKLFF. DNA of the CDR3: TGTGCCAGCAGAACCACAGCGACAACTAATGAAAAACTGTTTTTT. The chain combines TRBV28 with TRBJ1-4, with D uncertain. The V end lost 6 bases, the J end lost 0 bases, and 11 bases lay between the germline ends. The CDR3 length is 15 residues. Germline V gene data show CDR1 as MDHEN and CDR2 as SYDVKM. Full variable domain (remainder filled in from reference TRBV28 and TRBJ1-4): DVKVTQSSRYLVKRTGEKVFLECVQDMDHENMFWYRQDPGLGLRLIYFSYDVKMKEKGDIPEGYSVSREKKERFSLILESASTNQTSMYLCASRTTATTNEKLFFGSGTQLSVL.

The CDR3 DNA is TGTGCCAGCAGCGGAGCTGGCACAGATACGCAGTATTTT. It encodes CASSGAGTDTQYF. This rearrangement joins TRBV27 to TRBJ2-3, with no clear D. The germline V gene encodes CDR1 MNHEY and CDR2 SMNVEV (reference sequence). The CDR3 contains 13 residues. V was clipped by 6 bases and J by 1 base, with 8 bases between them.

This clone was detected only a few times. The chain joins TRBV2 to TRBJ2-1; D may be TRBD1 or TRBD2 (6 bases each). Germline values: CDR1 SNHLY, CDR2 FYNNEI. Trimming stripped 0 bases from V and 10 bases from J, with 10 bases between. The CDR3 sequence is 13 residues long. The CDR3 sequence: CASSEARRGEQFF. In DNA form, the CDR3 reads TGTGCCAGCAGTGAAGCTAGGAGGGGGGAGCAGTTCTTC.

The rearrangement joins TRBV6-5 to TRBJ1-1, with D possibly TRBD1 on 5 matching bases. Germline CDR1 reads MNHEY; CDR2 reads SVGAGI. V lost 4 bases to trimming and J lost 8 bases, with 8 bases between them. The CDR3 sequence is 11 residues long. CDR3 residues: CASSWGLEAFF. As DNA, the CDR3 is TGTGCCAGCAGTTGGGGACTCGAAGCTTTCTTT.

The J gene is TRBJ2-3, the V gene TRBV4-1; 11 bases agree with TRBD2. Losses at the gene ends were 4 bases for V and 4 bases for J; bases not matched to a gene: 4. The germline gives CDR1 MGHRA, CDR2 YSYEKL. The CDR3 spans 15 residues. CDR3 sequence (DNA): TGCGCCAGCAGCCTTAGCGGGGGGGCCGCAGATACGCAGTATTTT. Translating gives CASSLSGGAADTQYF.

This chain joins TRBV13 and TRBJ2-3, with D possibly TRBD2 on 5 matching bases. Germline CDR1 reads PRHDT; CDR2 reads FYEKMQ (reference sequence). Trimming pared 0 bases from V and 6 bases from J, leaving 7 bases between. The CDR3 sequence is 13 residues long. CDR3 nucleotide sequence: TGTGCCAGCAGCTTAGGCGGGGTGGATACGCAGTATTTT. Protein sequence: CASSLGGVDTQYF. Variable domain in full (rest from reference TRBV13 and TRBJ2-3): AAGVIQSPRHLIKEKRETATLKCYPIPRHDTVYWYQQGPGQDPQFLISFYEKMQSDKGSIPDRFSAQQFSDYHSELNMSSLELGDSALYFCASSLGGVDTQYFGPGTRLTVL.

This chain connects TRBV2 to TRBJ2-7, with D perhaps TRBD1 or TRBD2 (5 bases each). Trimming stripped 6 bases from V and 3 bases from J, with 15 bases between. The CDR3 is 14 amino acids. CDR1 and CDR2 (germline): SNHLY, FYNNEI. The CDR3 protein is CASRVRGPYYEQYF. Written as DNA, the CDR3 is TGTGCCAGCAGGGTGAGGGGACCCTACTACGAGCAGTACTTC.

The CDR3 sequence is CASSWTGTSGPDSYNEQFF. The CDR3 DNA reads TGTGCCAGCAGCTGGACCGGGACTAGCGGCCCCGACTCCTACAATGAGCAGTTCTTC. The V and J genes are TRBV7-9 and TRBJ2-1; 11 bases match TRBD2. V lost 4 bases, J lost 0 bases, and 11 bases stayed unmatched. The CDR3 spans 19 residues. The germline V gene has CDR1 SEHNR and CDR2 FQNEAQ (reference sequence).

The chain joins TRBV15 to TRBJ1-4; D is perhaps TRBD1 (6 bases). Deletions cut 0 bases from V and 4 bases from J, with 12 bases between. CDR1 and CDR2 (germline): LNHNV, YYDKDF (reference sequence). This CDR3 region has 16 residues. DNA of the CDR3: TGTGCCACCAGCAGAGATCGGGGACACGTTAATGAAAAACTGTTTTTT. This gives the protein CATSRDRGHVNEKLFF. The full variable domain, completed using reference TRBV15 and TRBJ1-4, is DAMVIQNPRYQVTQFGKPVTLSCSQTLNHNVMYWYQQKSSQAPKLLFHYYDKDFNNEADTPDNFQSRRPNTSFCFLDIRSPGLGDTAMYLCATSRDRGHVNEKLFFGSGTQLSVL.

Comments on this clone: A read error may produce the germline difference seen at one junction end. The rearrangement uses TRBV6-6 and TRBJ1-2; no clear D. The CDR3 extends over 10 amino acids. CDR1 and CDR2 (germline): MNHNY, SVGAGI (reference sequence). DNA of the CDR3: TGTGCCAGCAGTTACGGAGAATTGGCCTTC. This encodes CASSYGELAF.

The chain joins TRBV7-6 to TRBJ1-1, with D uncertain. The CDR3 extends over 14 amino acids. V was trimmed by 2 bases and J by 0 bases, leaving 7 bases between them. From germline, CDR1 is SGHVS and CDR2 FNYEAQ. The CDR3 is CASSLLQLNTEAFF. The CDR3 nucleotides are TGTGCCAGCAGCTTATTACAGTTGAACACTGAAGCTTTCTTT.

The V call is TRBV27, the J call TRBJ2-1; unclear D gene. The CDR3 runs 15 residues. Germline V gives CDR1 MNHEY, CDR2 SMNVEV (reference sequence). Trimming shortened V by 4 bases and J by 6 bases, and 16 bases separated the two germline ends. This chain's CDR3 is CASSSEIINVNEQFF. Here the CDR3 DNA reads TGTGCCAGCAGTTCCGAAATTATTAACGTCAATGAGCAGTTCTTC.